This TCR beta chain was documented in a study of blood T cell repertoires in COVID-19. Study context: Material from acute and convalescent COVID-19 was sourced from the United States, Italy and Spain. The analysed material was cDNA or gDNA that came from T cells, B-cell-depleted T cells, or PBMCs.

The CDR3 is 16 residues long. CDR1 SGDLS and CDR2 YYNGEE come from the germline V gene. The J segment lost 5 bases and the V segment lost 4 bases, leaving 10 bases of the junction unmatched. The authors' processing: Counts of nucleated cells, estimated from reference gene primer amplification, were obtained. Produced via immunoSEQ multiplex PCR; TCRdb's table is partial and in-frame only. V, J and clone size are those of that table, while D and trimming were read from the DNA. The sample includes over 150,000 clones, about 86% of them seen just once. The chain joins TRBV9 to TRBJ1-4; 8 bases line up with TRBD1. Sequenced: peripheral blood. The receptor was isolated from a man aged 45-65 years with active or convalescent COVID-19. CDR3 in DNA: TGTGCCAGCAGCCCCCCCACGACAGGGGAGAATGAAAAACTGTTTTTT. It yields the protein CASSPPTTGENEKLFF. The variable domain in full, with the rest retrieved from reference TRBV9 and TRBJ1-4, is DSGVTQTPKHLITATGQRVTLRCSPRSGDLSVYWYQQSLDQGLQFLIQYYNGEERAKGNILERFSAQQFPDLHSELNLSSLELGDSALYFCASSPPTTGENEKLFFGSGTQLSVL.